This T cell receptor beta chain derives from a study of regulatory T cells in long-lasting Graves disease (dated by TCRdb to about 2021). The study in broad terms: In the newly diagnosed Graves' disease group, patients had been taking antithyroid drugs for less than 3 months. A total of roughly 33 samples underwent TCR sequencing: some 13 from persistent and approximately 20 from newly diagnosed Graves' disease patients. The study was conducted in China and was registered as a clinical trial. Peripheral blood TCR sequencing and RNA sequencing compared persistent Graves' disease patients with newly diagnosed Graves' disease patients. Overall results and qualifications from the work: Persistent Graves' disease patients showed lower TCR Shannon entropy and fewer highly expanded clones than newly diagnosed patients, suggesting clonal expansion. The authors noted that the small sample size was a limitation that may lower accuracy. Sequencing and analysis were limited to the TCR beta chain. The study examined only peripheral blood because the primary lesion, thyroid tissue, could not be accessed. Persistent patients shared more public clonotypes among themselves (2,741) than newly diagnosed patients did (approximately 970).

About this clonotype: Which antigen it targets is not known. A much larger clone differs from this one at a single base, so this may be a read error.

The library was made by multiplex PCR. Sequencing relied on an Illumina HiSeq 4000. iRepertoire HTBI primers and Arm-PCR amplification of CDR3 regions were used to construct TCR beta libraries. Gel purification was performed on PCR products prior to sequencing. Per the source publication's procedure: Across samples, around 58 TRBV and over 11 TRBJ segments were identified and used for gene usage analysis of CDR3 amino acid clonotypes. Filtered high-quality paired reads were merged into contigs using COPE and FqMerger. BLAST was used to align contigs to IMGT TRBV, TRBD and TRBJ reference genes, with CDR3 defined following IMGT. Any clonotype with a frequency above 0.1% was classified as a highly expanded clone. Shannon entropy was used to measure repertoire diversity, and the Gini coefficient was used to measure V-J evenness. A clonotype was considered public if more than one individual shared it. Through fastp at Q25 and MiXCR, TCRdb rebuilt clones from the public reads, retaining in-frame beta chains. Every entry covers one CDR3 protein and lists the most common genes and DNA from its rows. TCRdb, not the original authors, processed these V and J calls. Within this sample are roughly 610,000 distinct CDR3 sequences, with roughly 15% of them counted one time only. The ten largest clones take up 12% of the sample.

The time point tag for this specimen amounts to: newly diagnosed GD, antithyroid drugs for less than 3 months. For both TCR sequencing and RNA sequencing, RNA was extracted from PBMCs in TRIzol. The diagnosis of Graves' disease was made according to American Thyroid Association guidelines. Recruitment of patients was carried out at an endocrinology department in Xi'an, China. Each patient gave roughly 8.4 milliliters of peripheral blood, collected in an EDTA anticoagulant tube. Ficoll Paque Plus density gradient separation was used to isolate PBMCs, and no further T cell sorting was done. An Agilent 2100 Bioanalyzer and agarose gel were used to check RNA quality, while a NanoDrop 2000 measured RNA concentration. Another study also made use of these data, one on T cells in Graves' hyperthyroidism and ophthalmopathy. As that second paper reports: Stable Graves' hyperthyroidism was defined as the absence of progression to ophthalmopathy over 18 months of follow-up. Hyperthyroidism patients were newly diagnosed, with disease duration under 2 months, and aged 18 to 65 years. Exclusion was applied to patients with uncontrolled infections, other autoimmune diseases, pregnancy or lactation. Diagnoses relied on clinical symptoms, serum thyroxine and TRAb, thyroid ultrasound and orbital computed tomography. The first round of RT-PCR for the TCR CDR3 was performed with the HTBI primer set and the Qiagen OneStep RT-PCR kit. Most expanded thyroid clonotypes (frequency above 0.001) were also found in blood, which suggests that blood repertoires may mirror thyroid immune responses. Ophthalmopathy was separated from stable hyperthyroidism by a 13 V-J signature model, with around 90% sensitivity and approximately 84% specificity obtained in cross-validation and 80%/75% obtained in testing. During validation, the model predicted progression to ophthalmopathy a median of approximately six months ahead of onset, with around 71% sensitivity and under 85% specificity. A discovery cohort of about a hundred patients, 43 with Graves' ophthalmopathy and about 58 with stable Graves' hyperthyroidism, was used to find distinguishing TCR V-J signatures. Whether ophthalmopathy could be predicted prospectively was tested in an independent validation cohort made up of roughly 20 hyperthyroidism patients plus 17 patients who later progressed to ophthalmopathy. The roughly 100 discovery patients were randomly divided into training and test sets at a 7:3 ratio. In addition, the study compared T-cell repertoires in thyroid tissue and in blood from 6 or 7 Graves' hyperthyroidism patients. Following sampling, methimazole starting at 30 mg daily was given to hyperthyroidism patients, and high-dose intravenous methylprednisolone was given to ophthalmopathy patients. The libraries were constructed in a second round of multiplex PCR and then size-selected and purified. Sequencing of the libraries was done on an Illumina HiSeq2000 using paired-end 100 bp reads. SOAPnuke was used to process the raw data, throwing out any read that contained adapters or uncalled bases, had a mean Phred below 15, or lacked an exact constant-primer or identifier match. COPE v1.2.5 was used to merge the high-quality paired reads, and each unique nucleotide sequence was defined as a clonotype. MiTCR v1.1 was used to align clonotypes to the IMGT TRBV, TRBD and TRBJ reference segments. The analysis included only V-J combinations with a frequency above 0.0001, which together covered roughly 99% of the repertoires. A TCS score was defined as the ratio of F50 (clonal expansion) to E x V (chaos), with BLOSUM62-based TCRdist applied between CDR3 peptides within each V-J. Welch's t-statistics and random forest reduced 500 to 550 V-J features to 10 to 15, which were used in a naive Bayes classifier (R e1071). No statistical method was used to set the sample size in advance, and investigators knew the group allocation. According to the paper, TCR Vbeta CDR3 sequencing was carried out on roughly 130 peripheral blood samples, which came from approximately 43 ophthalmopathy, roughly 75 hyperthyroidism and about 17 progressor patients.

This material consisted of peripheral blood mononuclear cells (PBMCs), taken at new diagnosis, from a patient treated with antithyroid drugs. This TCR was sampled from a man younger than 30 with Graves disease. Donor details come from another sample of the same person, matched by shared clones.

In nucleotides, the sequence is TGCAGTGCTTGGGACTTTACCTACAAGCAGTACTTC. Translated, it gives CSAWDFTYKQYF. The rearranged chain carries TRBV20-1 and TRBJ2-3; a tentative D match to TRBD2 spans 6 bases. The DNA matches TRBJ2-7 better at its end, which makes the J call doubtful. Reading the germline V gene (reference sequence) gives CDR1 DFQATT and CDR2 SNEGSKA. Inclusive of the bounding cysteine and phenylalanine, the CDR3 is 12 residues long. Of the read, only the CDR3 DNA is kept; its 36 bases are in frame from base 1.